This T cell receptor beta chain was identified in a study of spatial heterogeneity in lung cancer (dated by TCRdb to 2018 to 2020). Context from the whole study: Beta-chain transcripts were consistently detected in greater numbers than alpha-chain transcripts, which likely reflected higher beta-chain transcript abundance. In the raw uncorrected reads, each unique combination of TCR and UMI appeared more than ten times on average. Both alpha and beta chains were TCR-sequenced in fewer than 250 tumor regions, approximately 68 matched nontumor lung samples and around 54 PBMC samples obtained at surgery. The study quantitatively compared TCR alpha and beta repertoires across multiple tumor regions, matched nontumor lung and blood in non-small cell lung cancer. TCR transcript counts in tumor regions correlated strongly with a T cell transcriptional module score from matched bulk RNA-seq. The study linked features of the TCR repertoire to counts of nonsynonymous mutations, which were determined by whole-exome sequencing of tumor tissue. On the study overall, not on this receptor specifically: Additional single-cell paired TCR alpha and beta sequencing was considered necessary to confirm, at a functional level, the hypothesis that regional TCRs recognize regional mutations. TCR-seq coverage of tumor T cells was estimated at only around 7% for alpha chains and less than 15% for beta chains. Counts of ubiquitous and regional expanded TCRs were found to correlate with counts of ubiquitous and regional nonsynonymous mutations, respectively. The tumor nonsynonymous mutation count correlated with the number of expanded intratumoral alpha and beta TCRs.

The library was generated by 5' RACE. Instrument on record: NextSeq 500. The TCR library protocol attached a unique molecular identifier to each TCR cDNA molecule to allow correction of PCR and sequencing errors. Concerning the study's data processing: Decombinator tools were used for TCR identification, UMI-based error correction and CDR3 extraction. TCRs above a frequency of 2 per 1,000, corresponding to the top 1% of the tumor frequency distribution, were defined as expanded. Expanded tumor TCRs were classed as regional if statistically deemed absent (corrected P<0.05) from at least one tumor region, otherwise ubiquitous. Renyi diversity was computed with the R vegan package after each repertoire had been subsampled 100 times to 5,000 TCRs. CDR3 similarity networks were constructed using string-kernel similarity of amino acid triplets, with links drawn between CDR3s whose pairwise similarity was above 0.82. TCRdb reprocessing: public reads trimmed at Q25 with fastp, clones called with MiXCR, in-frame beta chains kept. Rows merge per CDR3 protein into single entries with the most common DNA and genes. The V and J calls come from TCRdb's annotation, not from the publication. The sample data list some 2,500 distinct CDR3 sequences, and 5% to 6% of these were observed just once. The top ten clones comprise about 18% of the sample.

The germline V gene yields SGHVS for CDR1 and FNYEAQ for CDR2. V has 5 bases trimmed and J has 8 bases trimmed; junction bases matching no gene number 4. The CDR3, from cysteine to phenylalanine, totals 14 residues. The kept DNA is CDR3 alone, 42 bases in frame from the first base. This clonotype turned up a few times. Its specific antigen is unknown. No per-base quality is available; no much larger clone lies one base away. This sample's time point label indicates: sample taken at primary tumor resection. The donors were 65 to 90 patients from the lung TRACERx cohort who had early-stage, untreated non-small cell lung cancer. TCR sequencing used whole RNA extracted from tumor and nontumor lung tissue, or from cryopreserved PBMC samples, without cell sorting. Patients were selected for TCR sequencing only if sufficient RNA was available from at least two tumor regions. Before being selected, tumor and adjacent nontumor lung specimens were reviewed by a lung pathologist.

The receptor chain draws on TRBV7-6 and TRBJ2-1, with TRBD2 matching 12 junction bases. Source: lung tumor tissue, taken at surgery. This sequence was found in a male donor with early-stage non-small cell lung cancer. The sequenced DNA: TGTGCCAGCAGCGGGACTAGCGGGCGGGATGAGCAGTTCTTC. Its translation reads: CASSGTSGRDEQFF.